This T cell receptor (beta chain) was identified in a study of blood T cell repertoires in COVID-19. Study-wide context: COVID-19 samples from acute and convalescent phases originated in the United States, Italy and Spain. The analysed material was cDNA or gDNA that came from T cells, B-cell-depleted T cells, or PBMCs.

Germline CDR1 is SGHRS and CDR2 is YFSETQ. The CDR3 loop spans 15 amino acids. V trimming: 0 bases; J trimming: 8 bases; junction bases outside the gene matches: 4. In the source study's methods: Nucleated cell number was recorded as an estimate derived from reference gene primer amplification. The table came from immunoSEQ multiplex PCR; TCRdb's copy has only in-frame clones and leaves some out. V, J and clone size were drawn from that table, and D and trimming were deduced from the DNA. The sample yields some 120,000 clones, 83% seen once. Sequencing used peripheral blood. The chain uses TRBV5-1 and TRBJ2-4; 11 bases line up with TRBD2. The TCR was taken from an elderly man with active or convalescent COVID-19. CDR3 in amino acids: CASSLVAGGLDIQYF. The DNA of the CDR3 is TGCGCCAGCAGCTTGGTAGCGGGGGGGCTTGACATTCAGTACTTC.